The sample holds a few counts of the clone carrying this T cell receptor (beta chain). Its antigen is unidentified. This specimen belongs to a study of cytomegalovirus exposure and HLA in healthy donors. Study-level results: When the data were analyzed later, several of the most significant clusters appeared to be linked to common viral pathogens. The classifier reportedly diagnosed cytomegalovirus status with high sensitivity and specificity. In a later analysis, a missense DCLRE1C variant was linked to TCR beta V- and J-gene trimming.

PCR employed 60 Vbeta and 13 Jbeta primers. Clones were read by immunoSEQ multiplex PCR, and TCRdb kept only the in-frame ones, dropping some. The sample carries some 120,000 clones, 74% recorded once. Sequenced material: PBMCs. The TCR was taken from a human donor in good health.

The CDR3 spells CASSLVRPSGIGMAQYF. The CDR3 region has the DNA TGTGCCAGCAGCTTAGTGCGTCCTAGCGGGATCGGTATGGCCCAGTACTTC. The rearrangement uses TRBV7-8 and TRBJ2-5; TRBD2 matches at 9 bases. J was trimmed by 9 bases and V by 1 base; bases with no gene match: 15. CDR3 length equals 17 residues. Germline V gene sequence: CDR1 SGHVS, CDR2 FQNEAQ.